The 12 T cell receptor beta chains below all came from one sample that was sequenced in a study of blood T cell repertoires in COVID-19. Some clones are missing from TCRdb's copy, which holds only in-frame ones; the method was immunoSEQ multiplex PCR. The profile shows more than 25,000 clones, more than 70% of them singletons. Input material: peripheral blood. The receptors stem from a woman in her thirties or forties with active or convalescent COVID-19.

The chain combines TRBV25-1 with TRBJ1-2; no reliable D call. The CDR3 is 16 residues long. Trimming took off 1 base at V and 3 bases at J, with 15 bases between the two ends. Per the germline V gene, CDR1 is MGHDK and CDR2 is SYGVNS. The CDR3 here is CASSESHGASYYGYTF. CDR3 DNA sequence: TGTGCCAGCAGTGAATCTCACGGAGCCAGCTACTATGGCTACACCTTC.

As for this clone: Additional DNA sequences in this sample encode the identical CDR3. The V gene is TRBV5-1, the J gene TRBJ1-1, with D perhaps matching TRBD1 (5 bases). CDR3 length: 13 amino acids. Germline CDR1 SGHRS, CDR2 YFSETQ. V was cut by 4 bases and J by 5 bases, with 12 bases left in between. CDR3 coding DNA: TGCGCCAGCAGCCAAACGGGGGGGACTGAAGCTTTCTTT. It encodes CASSQTGGTEAFF.

The gene calls are TRBV11-2 and TRBJ1-1; D remains unclear. CDR3 length: 15 residues. V dropped 5 bases and J dropped 1 base, with 14 bases sitting between them. Germline V gene sequence: CDR1 SGHAT, CDR2 FQNNGV. The CDR3 loop is CASSKAGIGNTEAFF. CDR3 DNA sequence: TGTGCCAGCAGCAAAGCGGGGATAGGGAACACTGAAGCTTTCTTT.

V and J are TRBV6-5 and TRBJ2-5; 9 bases fit TRBD1. J gave up 2 bases and V 4 bases, and 2 bases lay outside the gene matches. The CDR3 spans 14 residues. Germline CDR1 reads MNHEY; CDR2 reads SVGAGI. CDR3: CASSFGTGQETQYF. In DNA form, the CDR3 reads TGTGCCAGCAGTTTCGGGACAGGGCAAGAGACCCAGTACTTC.

CDR3 protein: CASSTGTGRYEQYF. Written as DNA, the CDR3 is TGTGCCAGCAGCACCGGGACAGGTCGCTACGAGCAGTACTTC. This sequence joins TRBV7-9 and TRBJ2-7; 8 bases align to TRBD1. The length of the CDR3 is 14 residues. Germline CDR1 is SEHNR and CDR2 is FQNEAQ (reference sequence). J lost 3 bases, V lost 5 bases, and 6 bases had no gene match.

The CDR3 DNA reads TGCGCCAGCAGCCGGGAGAGACAGGTGGGGTCAGGGGTCGGGACCCAGCATTTT. Residues: CASSRERQVGSGVGTQHF. This rearrangement joins TRBV4-1 to TRBJ1-5, with D perhaps matching TRBD1 (6 bases). CDR1 and CDR2 (germline): MGHRA, YSYEKL. The V and J ends lost 4 bases and 11 bases respectively, with 30 bases between them. The CDR3 totals 18 residues.

The V gene is TRBV19, the J gene TRBJ2-1; 12 positions match TRBD2. J gave up 1 base and V 10 bases, and 8 bases lay outside the gene matches. This CDR3 is built from 16 residues. The germline V gene encodes CDR1 LNHDA and CDR2 SQIVND (reference sequence). In nucleotides, the CDR3 is TGTGCCACCTCACTACTAGCGGGGGGTTCCTACAATGAGCAGTTCTTC. It codes for CATSLLAGGSYNEQFF.

This sequence joins TRBV21-1 and TRBJ2-3; the table assigns TRBD1, which was not confirmed against the DNA. TRBV21-1 is a recognized pseudogene. The CDR3 is made up of 13 amino acids. DNA of the CDR3: TGTGCCGGGTACAGGGACCACACAGATACGCAGTATTTT. As protein: CAGYRDHTDTQYF.

CDR3 coding DNA: TGCGCCAGCAGCCCCACTAGCGGCAACTTACCGAATGAGCAGTTCTTC. It translates to CASSPTSGNLPNEQFF. The V and J genes are TRBV5-1 and TRBJ2-1; 8 bases are a match to TRBD2. Germline lookup yields CDR1 SGHRS and CDR2 YFSETQ. CDR3 length equals 16 residues. V shed 4 bases, J shed 7 bases, and the junction held 13 bases outside the gene matches. The variable domain in full, completed from reference TRBV5-1 and TRBJ2-1, reads KAGVTQTPRYLIKTRGQQVTLSCSPISGHRSVSWYQQTPGQGLQFLFEYFSETQRNKGNFPGRFSGRQFSNSRSEMNVSTLELGDSALYLCASSPTSGNLPNEQFFGPGTRLTVL.

This clone has only one observation. The V gene is TRBV25-1, the J gene TRBJ1-2; D is perhaps TRBD1 (6 bases). Germline CDR1 reads MGHDK; CDR2 reads SYGVNS. V lost 5 bases to trimming and J lost 5 bases, with 15 bases between them. CDR3 length: 14 amino acids. For the CDR3, the DNA is TGTGCCAGCAGTTCACAGGGCGCAGTTTATGGCTACACCTTC. Amino acid sequence: CASSSQGAVYGYTF.

This clone was seen once. The chain has TRBV5-4 and TRBJ1-4, with 7 nucleotides matching TRBD1. With V trimmed by 4 bases and J by 8 bases, 2 bases remained unmatched. The CDR3 length is 12 residues. CDR1 SGHNT and CDR2 YYREEE come from the germline V gene (reference sequence). The chain's CDR3 is CASSEQGEKLFF. The CDR3, as DNA: TGTGCCAGCAGCGAACAGGGGGAAAAACTGTTTTTT.

This chain joins TRBV30 and TRBJ1-4; a possible D gene is TRBD1 (6 bases). Trimming stripped 2 bases from V and 4 bases from J, with 11 bases between. The CDR3 is 14 residues long. Germline V gives CDR1 GTSNPN, CDR2 SVGIG (reference sequence). CDR3 sequence (DNA): TGTGCCTGGAGTCTCCGCAGGGGTAATGAAAAACTGTTTTTT. The encoded protein is CAWSLRRGNEKLFF.